The T cell receptor beta chain described here comes from a study of cytomegalovirus exposure and HLA in healthy donors. PCR was performed using 60 Vbeta and 13 Jbeta primers. TCRdb's copy holds only in-frame clones and misses some; the assay was immunoSEQ multiplex PCR. The sample has roughly 120,000 clones; the top ten hold 2% to 2.5%. The sequence derives from a man in his forties in good health and CMV-seronegative. The sequencing sample was made of PBMCs.

In nucleotides, the CDR3 is TGTGCCAGCTCAGGGGCCGCCCTCAATGAGCAGTTCTTC. It translates to CASSGAALNEQFF. This chain links TRBV18 with TRBJ2-1; tentative D call: TRBD1 (5 bases). V was pared by 5 bases and J by 6 bases, with 11 bases between. CDR1 is KGHSH, CDR2 LQKENI, per germline. This CDR3 has 13 amino acids. The entire variable domain, with the rest obtained from reference TRBV18 and TRBJ2-1, is as follows: NAGVMQNPRHLVRRRGQEARLRCSPMKGHSHVYWYRQLPEEGLKFMVYLQKENIIDESGMPKERFSAEFPKEGPSILRIQQVVRGDSAAYFCASSGAALNEQFFGPGTRLTVL.